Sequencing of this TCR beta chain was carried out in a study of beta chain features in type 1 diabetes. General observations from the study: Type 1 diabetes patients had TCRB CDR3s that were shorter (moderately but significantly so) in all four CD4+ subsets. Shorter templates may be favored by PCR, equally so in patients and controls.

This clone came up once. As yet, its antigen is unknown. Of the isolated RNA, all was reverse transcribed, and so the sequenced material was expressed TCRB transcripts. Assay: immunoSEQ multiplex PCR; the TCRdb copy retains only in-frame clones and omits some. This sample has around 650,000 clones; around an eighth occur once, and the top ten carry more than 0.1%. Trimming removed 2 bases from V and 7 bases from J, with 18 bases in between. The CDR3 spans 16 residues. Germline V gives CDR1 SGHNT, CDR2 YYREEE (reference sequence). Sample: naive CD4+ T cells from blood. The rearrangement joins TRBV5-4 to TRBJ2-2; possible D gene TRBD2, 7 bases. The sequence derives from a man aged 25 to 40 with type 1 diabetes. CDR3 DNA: TGTGCCAGCAGCTTTTTCCGTGGGGGGGCCCACGGGGAGCTGTTTTTT. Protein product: CASSFFRGGAHGELFF.